This T cell receptor (beta chain) was obtained from a study of T cell responses to AZD1222 COVID-19 vaccine. Whole-study context: Combined were second doses at about 4 or about 12 weeks. Study conclusions and caveats: At baseline, seropositivity was found in only six AZD1222 recipients. Once two AZD1222 doses were given, Spike-specific TCR breadth and depth went up.

On this clone: Its matching antigen is unknown.

Clones were sequenced by immunoSEQ multiplex PCR, and TCRdb holds only the in-frame ones, with some missing. This table holds 84,000 or so clones, nearly 90% found once. This receptor was obtained from an adult in good health. The sample consisted of peripheral blood, taken on day 0 of AZD1222 vaccination.

The CDR3 coding sequence is TGTGCCAGCAGGGGACAGGGGGCGGGAACTGAAGCTTTCTTT. Translation gives CASRGQGAGTEAFF. V and J are TRBV6-5 and TRBJ1-1, with 12 bases aligning to TRBD1. This CDR3 spans 14 amino acids. V dropped 6 bases and J dropped 5; count of bases not matched to a gene: 4. CDR1 MNHEY and CDR2 SVGAGI come from the germline V gene.